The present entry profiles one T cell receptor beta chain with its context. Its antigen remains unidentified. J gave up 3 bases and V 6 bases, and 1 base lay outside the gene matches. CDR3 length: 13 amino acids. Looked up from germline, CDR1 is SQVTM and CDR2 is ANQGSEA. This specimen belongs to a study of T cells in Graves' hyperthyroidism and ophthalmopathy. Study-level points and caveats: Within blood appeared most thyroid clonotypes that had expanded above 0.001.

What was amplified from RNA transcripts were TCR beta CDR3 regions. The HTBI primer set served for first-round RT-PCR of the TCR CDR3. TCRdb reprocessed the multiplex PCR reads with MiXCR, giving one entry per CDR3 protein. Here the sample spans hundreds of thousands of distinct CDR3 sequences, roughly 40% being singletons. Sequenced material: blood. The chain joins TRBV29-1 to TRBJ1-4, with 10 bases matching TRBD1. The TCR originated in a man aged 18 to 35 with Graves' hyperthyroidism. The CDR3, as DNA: TGCAGCGTGGGACAGGGGTCTAATGAAAAACTGTTTTTT. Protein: CSVGQGSNEKLFF.